This T cell receptor beta chain emerged from a study of glioma-infiltrating T cells after dendritic cell vaccination. Whole-study context: Autologous tumor lysate-pulsed dendritic cell vaccination was given between about 2003 and 2013.

Time point described: after dendritic cell vaccination, including at tumor progression/relapse. Clones were read by immunoSEQ multiplex PCR, and TCRdb kept only the in-frame ones, dropping some. The top ten clones hold approximately 3% of a sample with approximately 110,000 clones, 90% of them seen once. Germline values: CDR1 SGHVS, CDR2 FQNEAQ. V was cut by 1 base and J by 5 bases, with 14 bases left in between. There are 15 residues in the CDR3. This sample comprised blood, obtained after dendritic cell vaccination. The clonotype was recovered from a human donor with glioblastoma. The chain has TRBV7-8 and TRBJ2-5, with a tentative D call TRBD2 (7 bases). For the CDR3, the DNA is TGTGCCAGCAGCTTAGTCGGGGGGCGAGGGGAGACCCAGTACTTC. Protein product: CASSLVGGRGETQYF.